The following is a T cell receptor beta chain sequence with its context. From germline, CDR1 is MNHEY and CDR2 SMNVEV (reference sequence). Trimming stripped 4 bases from V and 1 base from J, with 7 bases between. This CDR3 is built from 13 residues. Self-reported history from a screening survey and questionnaire set each donor's cohort. Recovered Cohort 3 donors showed two negative PCRs, clearance, or symptom resolution. Original methodology: Amplification from reference gene primers served as the basis for estimated nucleated cell counts. Produced via immunoSEQ multiplex PCR; TCRdb's table is partial and in-frame only. V and J calls and clone size come straight from that table; D and trimming were deduced from the DNA. The repertoire holds almost 400,000 clones, with roughly 90% as singletons. This record comes from a study of blood T cell repertoires in COVID-19. Study-level background: Nucleic acid was either cDNA or gDNA, and it came from T cells, B-cell-depleted T cells, or PBMCs.

This TCR was recovered from a woman younger than 45 who had recovered from COVID-19. The rearrangement joins TRBV27 to TRBJ1-1, with D unresolved. Material for sequencing was PBMCs or T cells enriched from blood (not recorded which). The CDR3 region has the DNA TGTGCCAGCAGTTGGGCCGGGAACACTGAAGCTTTCTTT. It yields the protein CASSWAGNTEAFF.